This T cell receptor beta chain was recovered during a study of blood T cell repertoires in COVID-19. Study-wide context: Both acute and convalescent COVID-19 samples were obtained from the United States, Italy and Spain.

Source study methods: The assay estimated nucleated cells by amplifying reference gene primers. TCRdb's copy holds only in-frame clones and misses some; the assay was immunoSEQ multiplex PCR. From that table come the V and J calls and clone size; the DNA was used to work out D and trimming. The table lists 250,000 to 300,000 clones, about 85% of them singletons, with roughly 2.2% in the top ten. The CDR3 runs 17 residues. The V end lost 5 bases, the J end lost 0 bases, and 17 bases lay between the germline ends. Germline assignment: CDR1 MNHNY and CDR2 SVGAGI (reference sequence). V and J are TRBV6-6 and TRBJ1-3, with a tentative D call TRBD1 (5 bases). The source of this sequence is a woman aged 45-65 years who had recovered from COVID-19. Sequenced: peripheral blood. CDR3 nucleotides: TGTGCCAGCAGTCCGACCTCGCGGGGGTTCTCTGGAAACACCATATATTTT. Its protein is CASSPTSRGFSGNTIYF.